This T cell receptor beta chain was sequenced during a study of blood T cell repertoires in COVID-19. About the study: T cells, B-cell-depleted T cells, or PBMCs provided the cDNA or gDNA that served as material.

The germline V gene encodes CDR1 SNHLY and CDR2 FYNNEI. Trimming removed 8 bases from V and 0 bases from J; junction bases left unmatched: 9. The CDR3 length is 15 residues. Per the authors' pipeline: Scientists estimated how many nucleated cells there were by amplifying reference gene primers. Here immunoSEQ multiplex PCR was the method, and the copy in TCRdb shows in-frame clones only, minus some. V, J and clone size are those of that table, while D and trimming were read from the DNA. The data contain some 130,000 clones, roughly 83% of them seen just once; the ten biggest clones take up under 7%. Recruits, aged 18 to 89 years, lived in around 24 US areas. Donors were grouped by their self-reported clinical history.

The chain employs TRBV2 and TRBJ1-1; 7 nucleotides match TRBD1. Sequencing used PBMCs or T cells enriched from blood (not recorded which). The source of this sequence is a man aged 35 to 55 with acute COVID-19. This CDR3 is CASGGTEKMNTEAFF. The CDR3 region has the DNA TGTGCCAGCGGTGGGACAGAAAAGATGAACACTGAAGCTTTCTTT.